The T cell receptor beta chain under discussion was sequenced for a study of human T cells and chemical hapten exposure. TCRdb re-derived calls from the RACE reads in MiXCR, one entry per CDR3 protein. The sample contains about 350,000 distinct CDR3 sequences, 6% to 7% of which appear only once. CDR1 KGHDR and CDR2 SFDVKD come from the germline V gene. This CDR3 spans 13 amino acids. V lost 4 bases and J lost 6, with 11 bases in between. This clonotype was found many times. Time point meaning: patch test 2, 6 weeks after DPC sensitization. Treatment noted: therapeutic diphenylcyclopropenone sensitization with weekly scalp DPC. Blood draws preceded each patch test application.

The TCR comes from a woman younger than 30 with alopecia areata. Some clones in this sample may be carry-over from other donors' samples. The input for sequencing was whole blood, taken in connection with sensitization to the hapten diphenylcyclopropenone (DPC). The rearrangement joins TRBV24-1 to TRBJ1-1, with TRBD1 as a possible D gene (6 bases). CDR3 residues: CATSEVGQSEAFF. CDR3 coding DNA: TGTGCCACCAGTGAAGTTGGACAGTCTGAAGCTTTCTTT.